These 7 T cell receptor beta chains originate from one sample sequenced in a study of blood T cells in healthy people across ages. It was with a sample-barcoded 5' primer and a J-beta primer mix that a second PCR of roughly 7 to 12 cycles was run. TCRdb re-analysed the 5' RACE reads in MiXCR, keeping a single row per CDR3 protein. The sample consists of under 2 million distinct CDR3 sequences, 30% to 35% of them appearing once. The sequencing input was blood. The source of these receptors is a woman younger than 45 in good health.

This clonotype was detected once. V is TRBV2 and J is TRBJ1-1, with D unresolved. Germline assignment: CDR1 SNHLY and CDR2 FYNNEI. Trimming left V 4 bases short and J 4 bases short, with 13 bases between. The CDR3 loop spans 14 amino acids. CDR3 DNA: TGTGCCAGCAGTGCGGGAGGGAGGGTCACTGAAGCTTTCTTT. Encoded protein: CASSAGGRVTEAFF.

A word on this clonotype: At one of its ends the junction is not consistent with the germline gene, which may arise from a read error. The rearrangement uses TRBV13 and TRBJ2-3; D possibly corresponds to TRBD2 (6 bases). This CDR3 is built from 15 residues. Germline assignment: CDR1 PRHDT and CDR2 FYEKMQ (reference sequence). DNA of the CDR3: TGTGCCGGCAGCTCCTGGGGGGTTATGGGAGATACGCAGTATTTT. As protein: CAGSSWGVMGDTQYF.

The gene calls are TRBV21-1 and TRBJ1-5; whether TRBD1, the table's D call, matches the DNA was not checked. TRBV21-1 is termed a pseudogene. The CDR3 totals 14 residues. CDR3 in amino acids: CASPPGGEGQPQHF. CDR3 coding DNA: TGTGCCAGCCCCCCGGGGGGTGAGGGTCAGCCCCAGCATTTT.

A note on this clonotype: One end of the junction is discordant with germline, which a read error may explain. The chain joins TRBV6-2 or TRBV6-3 to TRBJ2-7; TRBD1 aligns across 7 bases. CDR3 length: 13 amino acids. Germline CDR1 MNHEY, CDR2 SVGEGT. DNA of the CDR3: TGTGCCAACAGTTGCACGACAGGGCGAGAGCAGTACTTC. Protein sequence: CANSCTTGREQYF.

This clonotype was seen only a few times. The chain employs TRBV11-2 and TRBJ2-5; D may be TRBD2 (6 bases). Deletions cut 2 bases from V and 4 bases from J, with 17 bases between. The CDR3 covers 16 residues. Germline CDR1 and CDR2: SGHAT and FQNNGV. The CDR3 nucleotides are TGTGCCAGCAGCTTATACGTCCCTTTGGGAGGAGAGACCCAGTACTTC. Residues: CASSLYVPLGGETQYF.

V gene TRBV7-6 combines with J gene TRBJ1-1; TRBD1 aligns across 10 bases. V was pared by 1 base and J by 3 bases, with 8 bases of the junction left unmatched. This CDR3 is 17 amino acids long. CDR1 and CDR2 (germline): SGHVS, FNYEAQ. Written as DNA, the CDR3 is TGTGCCAGCAGCTTAGTTCGAGGACAGGGGGTTGACACTGAAGCTTTCTTT. It encodes CASSLVRGQGVDTEAFF.

CDR3 in amino acids: CASSQPQGLSGDTQYF. CDR3 sequence (DNA): TGCGCCAGCAGCCAACCTCAGGGACTGTCCGGGGATACGCAGTATTTT. The chain recombines TRBV4-1 with TRBJ2-3, with a possible D match to TRBD2 (6 bases). V was clipped by 2 bases and J by 6 bases, with 18 bases between them. Germline assignment: CDR1 MGHRA and CDR2 YSYEKL. CDR3 length equals 16 residues.